This TCR beta chain comes out of a study of blood T cell repertoires in COVID-19. Overall study: Italy, Spain and the United States were the sources of the convalescent and acute COVID-19 samples. PBMCs, B-cell-depleted T cells, or T cells provided the cDNA or gDNA that made up the material.

Per the study methods: Researchers report that nucleated cell counts were estimated from reference gene primer amplification. Using immunoSEQ multiplex PCR, the repertoire was profiled, and TCRdb retains in-frame clones only, with some absent. The DNA was the basis for D and trimming; V, J and clone size are from that table. The sample carries about 440,000 clones, roughly 87% recorded once. The germline gives CDR1 MNHEY, CDR2 SMNVEV (reference sequence). Trimming left V 6 bases short and J 7 bases short, with 10 bases between. The CDR3 runs to 11 residues. Enrollees, about 18 to 95 years old, lived in approximately 25 US areas. Concerning this clone: The same CDR3 is also encoded by other DNA sequences in this sample.

The rearrangement links TRBV27 to TRBJ2-7; possible D gene TRBD1, 6 bases. The source of this sequence is a woman under 30 with acute COVID-19. The sample taken for sequencing was PBMCs or T cells enriched from blood (not recorded which). CDR3 bases: TGTGCCAGCAGCTCGAGGGGGGAGCAGTACTTC. This gives the protein CASSSRGEQYF.